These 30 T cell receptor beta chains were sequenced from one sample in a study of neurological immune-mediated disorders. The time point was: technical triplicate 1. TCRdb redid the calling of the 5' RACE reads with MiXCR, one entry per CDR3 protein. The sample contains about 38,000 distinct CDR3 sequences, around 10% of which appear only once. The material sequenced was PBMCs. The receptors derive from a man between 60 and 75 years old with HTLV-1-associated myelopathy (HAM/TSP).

The CDR3, as DNA: TGTGCCAGCATCCTACAGGGAACTTCCAACGAGCAGTTCTTC. This codes for CASILQGTSNEQFF. J is TRBJ2-7 and V is TRBV12-3 or TRBV12-4; tentatively, D is TRBD1 (6 bases). TRBJ2-1 explains the end of the DNA better; the J call may be wrong. The CDR3 has 14 amino acids.

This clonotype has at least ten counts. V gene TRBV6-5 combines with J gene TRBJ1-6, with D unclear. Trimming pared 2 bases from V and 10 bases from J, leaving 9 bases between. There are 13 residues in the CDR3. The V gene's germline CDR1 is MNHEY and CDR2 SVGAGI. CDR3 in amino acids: CASSYGYKSPLHF. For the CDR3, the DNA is TGTGCCAGCAGTTACGGGTACAAATCACCCCTCCACTTT.

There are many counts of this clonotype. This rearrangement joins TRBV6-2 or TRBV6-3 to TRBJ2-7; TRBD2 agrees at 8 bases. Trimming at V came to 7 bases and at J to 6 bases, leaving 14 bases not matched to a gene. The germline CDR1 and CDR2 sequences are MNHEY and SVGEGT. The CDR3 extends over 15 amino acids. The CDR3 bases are TGTGCCAGCATGCGGGGGGAGGGCTACATTCGCGAGCAGTACTTC. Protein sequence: CASMRGEGYIREQYF.

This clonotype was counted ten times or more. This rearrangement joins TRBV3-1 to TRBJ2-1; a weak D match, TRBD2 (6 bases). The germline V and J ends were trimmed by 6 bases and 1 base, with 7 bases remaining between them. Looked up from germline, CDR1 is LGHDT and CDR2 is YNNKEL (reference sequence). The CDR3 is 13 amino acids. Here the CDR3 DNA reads TGTGCCAGCAGGGGGGGTTCCTACAATGAGCAGTTCTTC. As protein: CASRGGSYNEQFF.

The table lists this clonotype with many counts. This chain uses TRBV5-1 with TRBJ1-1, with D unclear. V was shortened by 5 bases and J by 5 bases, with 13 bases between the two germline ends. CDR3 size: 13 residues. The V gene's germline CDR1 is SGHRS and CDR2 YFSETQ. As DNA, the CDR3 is TGCGCCAGCAGTCAAACAATGGGAACTGAAGCTTTCTTT. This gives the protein CASSQTMGTEAFF.

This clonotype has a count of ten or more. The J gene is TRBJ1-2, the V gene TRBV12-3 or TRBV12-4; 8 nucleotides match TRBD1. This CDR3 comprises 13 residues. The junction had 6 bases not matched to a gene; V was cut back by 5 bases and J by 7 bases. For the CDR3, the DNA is TGTGCCAGCAGTCGACAGGGGAGGAGTGGCTACACCTTC. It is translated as CASSRQGRSGYTF.

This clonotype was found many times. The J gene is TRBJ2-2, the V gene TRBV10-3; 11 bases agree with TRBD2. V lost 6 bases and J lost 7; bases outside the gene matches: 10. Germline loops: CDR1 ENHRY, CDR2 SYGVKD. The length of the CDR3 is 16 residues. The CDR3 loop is CAIRELAGGPNGELFF. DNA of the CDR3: TGTGCCATCAGAGAATTAGCGGGAGGGCCGAACGGGGAGCTGTTTTTT.

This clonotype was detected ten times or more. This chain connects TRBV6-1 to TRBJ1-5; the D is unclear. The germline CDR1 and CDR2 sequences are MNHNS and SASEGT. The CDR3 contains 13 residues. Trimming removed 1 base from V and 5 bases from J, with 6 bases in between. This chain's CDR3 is CASSEVRDQPQHF. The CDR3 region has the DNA TGTGCCAGCAGTGAAGTGAGGGATCAGCCCCAGCATTTT.

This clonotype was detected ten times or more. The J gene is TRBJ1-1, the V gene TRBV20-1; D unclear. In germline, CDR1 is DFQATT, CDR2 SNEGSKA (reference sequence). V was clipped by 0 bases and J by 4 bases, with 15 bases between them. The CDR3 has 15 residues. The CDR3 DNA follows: TGCAGTGCTAGAGATCGAGGGAGCAGCCCCACTGAAGCTTTCTTT. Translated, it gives CSARDRGSSPTEAFF.

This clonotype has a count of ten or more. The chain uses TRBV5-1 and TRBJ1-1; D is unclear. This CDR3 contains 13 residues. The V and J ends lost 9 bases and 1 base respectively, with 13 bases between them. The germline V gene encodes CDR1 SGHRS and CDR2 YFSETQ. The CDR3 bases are TGCGCCACCGCATCTAACAGGAACACTGAAGCTTTCTTT. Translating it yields CATASNRNTEAFF. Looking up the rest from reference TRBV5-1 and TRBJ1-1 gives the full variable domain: KAGVTQTPRYLIKTRGQQVTLSCSPISGHRSVSWYQQTPGQGLQFLFEYFSETQRNKGNFPGRFSGRQFSNSRSEMNVSTLELGDSALYLCATASNRNTEAFFGQGTRLTVV.

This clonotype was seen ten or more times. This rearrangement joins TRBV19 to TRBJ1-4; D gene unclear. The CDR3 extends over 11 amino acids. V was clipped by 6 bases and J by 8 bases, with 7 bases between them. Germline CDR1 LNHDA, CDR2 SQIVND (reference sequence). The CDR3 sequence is CASRKREKLFF. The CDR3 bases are TGTGCCAGTAGGAAAAGGGAAAAACTGTTTTTT.

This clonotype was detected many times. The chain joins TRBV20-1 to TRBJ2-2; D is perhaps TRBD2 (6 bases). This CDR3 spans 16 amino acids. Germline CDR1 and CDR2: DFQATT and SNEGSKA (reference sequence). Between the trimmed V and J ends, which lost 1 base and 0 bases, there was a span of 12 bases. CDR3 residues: CSARAPGVANTGELFF. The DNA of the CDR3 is TGCAGTGCTAGAGCGCCGGGAGTGGCGAACACCGGGGAGCTGTTTTTT.

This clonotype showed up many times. This CDR3 reads CSAPPGTGANVLTF. The CDR3 DNA sequence: TGCAGTGCTCCCCCCGGAACGGGGGCCAACGTCCTGACTTTC. The chain is built from TRBV20-1 and TRBJ2-6; no firm D call. V was trimmed by 5 bases and J by 4 bases, leaving 12 bases between them. The germline V gene has CDR1 DFQATT and CDR2 SNEGSKA (reference sequence). The CDR3 runs to 14 residues.

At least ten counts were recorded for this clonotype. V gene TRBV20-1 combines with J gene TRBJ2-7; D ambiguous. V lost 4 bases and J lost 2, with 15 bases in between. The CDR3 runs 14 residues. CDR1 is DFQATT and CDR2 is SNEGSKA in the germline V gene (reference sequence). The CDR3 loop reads CSAIPGRPPYEQYF. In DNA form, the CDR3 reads TGCAGTGCTATCCCGGGCAGGCCACCCTACGAGCAGTACTTC.

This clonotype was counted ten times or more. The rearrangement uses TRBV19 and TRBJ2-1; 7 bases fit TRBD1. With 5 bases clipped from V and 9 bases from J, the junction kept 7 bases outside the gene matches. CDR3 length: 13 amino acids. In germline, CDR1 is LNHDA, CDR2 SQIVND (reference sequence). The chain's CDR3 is CASSSNRGLEQFF. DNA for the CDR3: TGTGCCAGTAGTTCAAACAGGGGTCTTGAGCAGTTCTTC.

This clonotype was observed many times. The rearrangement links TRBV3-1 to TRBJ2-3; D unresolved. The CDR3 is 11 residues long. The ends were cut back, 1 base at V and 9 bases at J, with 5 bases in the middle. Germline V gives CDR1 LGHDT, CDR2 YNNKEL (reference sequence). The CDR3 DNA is TGTGCCAGCAGCCAAGGGACGACGCAGTATTTT. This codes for CASSQGTTQYF.

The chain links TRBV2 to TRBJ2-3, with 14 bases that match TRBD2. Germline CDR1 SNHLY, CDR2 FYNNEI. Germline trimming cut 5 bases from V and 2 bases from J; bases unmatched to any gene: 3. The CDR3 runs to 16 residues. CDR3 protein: CASSRGLAGDTDTQYF. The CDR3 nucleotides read TGTGCCAGCAGTCGGGGACTAGCGGGAGACACAGATACGCAGTATTTT.

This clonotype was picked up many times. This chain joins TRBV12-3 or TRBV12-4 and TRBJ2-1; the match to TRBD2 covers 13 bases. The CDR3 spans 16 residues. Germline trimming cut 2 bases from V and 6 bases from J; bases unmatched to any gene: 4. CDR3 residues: CASSLSGTSGTNEQFF. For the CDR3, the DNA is TGTGCCAGCAGTTTATCCGGGACTAGCGGGACCAATGAGCAGTTCTTC.

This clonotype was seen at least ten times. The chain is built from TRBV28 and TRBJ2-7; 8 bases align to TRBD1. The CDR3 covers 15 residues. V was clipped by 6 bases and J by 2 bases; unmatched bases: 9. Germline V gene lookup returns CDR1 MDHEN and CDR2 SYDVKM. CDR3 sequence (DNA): TGTGCCAGCAGCTGGAGAGGACAGGGACCCTACGAGCAGTACTTC. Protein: CASSWRGQGPYEQYF.

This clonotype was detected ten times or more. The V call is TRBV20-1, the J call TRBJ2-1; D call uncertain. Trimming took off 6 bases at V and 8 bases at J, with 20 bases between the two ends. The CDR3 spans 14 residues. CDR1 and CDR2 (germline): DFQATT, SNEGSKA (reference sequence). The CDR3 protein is CSATLQGPKDEQFF. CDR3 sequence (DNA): TGCAGTGCCACTCTGCAAGGGCCTAAGGATGAGCAGTTCTTC.

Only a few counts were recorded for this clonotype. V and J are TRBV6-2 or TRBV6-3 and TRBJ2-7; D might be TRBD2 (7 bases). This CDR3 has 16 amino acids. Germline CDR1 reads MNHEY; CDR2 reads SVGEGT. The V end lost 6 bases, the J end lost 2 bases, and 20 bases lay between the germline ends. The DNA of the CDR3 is TGTGCCAGCAGCCCTCGCCGGGGGGCAAGAACCTACGAGCAGTACTTC. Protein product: CASSPRRGARTYEQYF.

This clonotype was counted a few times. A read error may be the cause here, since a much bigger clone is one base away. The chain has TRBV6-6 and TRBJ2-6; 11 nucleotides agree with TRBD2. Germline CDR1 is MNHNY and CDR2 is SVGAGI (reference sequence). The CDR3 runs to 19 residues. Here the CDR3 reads CASSPSVLAGVAGANVMTF. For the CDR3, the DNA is TGTGCCAGCAGTCCTTCAGTACTAGCGGGAGTAGCTGGGGCCAACGTCATGACTTTC.

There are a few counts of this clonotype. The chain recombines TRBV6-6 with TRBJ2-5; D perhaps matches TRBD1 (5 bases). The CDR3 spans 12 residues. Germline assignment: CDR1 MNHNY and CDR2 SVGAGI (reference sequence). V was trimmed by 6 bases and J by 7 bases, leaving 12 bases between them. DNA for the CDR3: TGTGCCAGCAGGGACGTCCAGGGGACCCAGTACTTC. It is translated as CASRDVQGTQYF.

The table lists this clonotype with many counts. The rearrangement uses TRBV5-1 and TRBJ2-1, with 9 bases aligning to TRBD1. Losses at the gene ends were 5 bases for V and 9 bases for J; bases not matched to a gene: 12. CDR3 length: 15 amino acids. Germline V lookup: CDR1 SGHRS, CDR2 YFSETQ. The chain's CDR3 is CASSAGTGQGTEQFF. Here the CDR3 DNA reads TGCGCCAGCAGTGCCGGGACAGGGCAGGGGACTGAGCAGTTCTTC.

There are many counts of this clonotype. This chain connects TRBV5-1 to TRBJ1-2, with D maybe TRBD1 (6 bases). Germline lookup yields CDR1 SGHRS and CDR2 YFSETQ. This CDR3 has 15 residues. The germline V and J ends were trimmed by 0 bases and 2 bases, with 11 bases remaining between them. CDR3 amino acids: CASSLASGGNYGYTF. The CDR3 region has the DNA TGCGCCAGCAGCTTGGCCTCTGGGGGCAACTATGGCTACACCTTC.

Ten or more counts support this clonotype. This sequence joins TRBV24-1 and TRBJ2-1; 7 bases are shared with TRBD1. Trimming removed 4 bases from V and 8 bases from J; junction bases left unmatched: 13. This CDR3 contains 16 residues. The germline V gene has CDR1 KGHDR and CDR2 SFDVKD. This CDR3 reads CATSDRDRALGYEQFF. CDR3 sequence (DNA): TGTGCCACCAGTGACCGGGACAGAGCCCTGGGGTATGAGCAGTTCTTC.

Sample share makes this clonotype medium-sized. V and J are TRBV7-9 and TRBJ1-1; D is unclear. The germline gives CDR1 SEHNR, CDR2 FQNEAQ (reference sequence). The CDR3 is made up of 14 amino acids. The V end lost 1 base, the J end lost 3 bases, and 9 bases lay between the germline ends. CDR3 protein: CASSLGIGDTEAFF. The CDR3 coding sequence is TGTGCCAGCAGCTTAGGGATTGGAGACACTGAAGCTTTCTTT.

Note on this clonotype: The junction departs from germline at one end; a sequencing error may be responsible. CDR3 loop: CASSTTGGFSYNEQFF. The DNA for the CDR3 is TGTGCTAGCAGCACGACTGGGGGTTTCTCCTACAATGAGCAGTTCTTC. The V call is TRBV7-9, the J call TRBJ2-1, with D perhaps assigned TRBD1 or TRBD2 (5 bases each). CDR3 size: 16 residues. Germline CDR1 SEHNR, CDR2 FQNEAQ (reference sequence).

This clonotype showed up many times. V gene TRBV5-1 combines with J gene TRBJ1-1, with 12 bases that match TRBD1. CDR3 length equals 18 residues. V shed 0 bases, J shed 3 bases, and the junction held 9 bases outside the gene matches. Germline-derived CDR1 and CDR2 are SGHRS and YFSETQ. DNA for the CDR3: TGCGCCAGCAGCTTGGGGATCGGGACAGGGGGCTCTCACACTGAAGCTTTCTTT. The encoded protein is CASSLGIGTGGSHTEAFF.

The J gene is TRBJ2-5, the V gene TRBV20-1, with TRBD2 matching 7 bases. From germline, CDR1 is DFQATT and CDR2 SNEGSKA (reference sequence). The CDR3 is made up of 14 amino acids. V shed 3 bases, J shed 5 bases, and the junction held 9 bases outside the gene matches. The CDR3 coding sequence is TGCAGTGCTAGGGGGCGCGGGAGTGGGGAGACCCAGTACTTC. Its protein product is CSARGRGSGETQYF.